This T cell receptor beta chain emerged from a study of vaccination and CD4 T cells after COVID-19. To note about this clonotype: Antigen specificity is unknown.

Cultured CD4+ T cell DNA was sequenced using the Oncomine TCR Beta short-read assay. TCRdb processed the PCR reads anew with MiXCR; each CDR3 protein has one entry. The sample includes 14,000 or so distinct CDR3 sequences, about 55% seen only once; the top ten take 8.5% to 9%. Treatment in this sample: approximately nine-day PBMC culture with coronavirus spike peptide pools or control peptides (ViraFEST assay). CDR1 and CDR2 (germline): SGHAT, FQNNGV. Trimming took 5 bases from V and 6 from J, leaving 6 bases between them. This CDR3 has 11 amino acids. Input material: CD4+ T cells from blood, cultured in vitro. The chain combines TRBV11-2 with TRBJ2-3; D gene ambiguous. The TCR comes from a human donor who had recovered from COVID-19. In DNA form, the CDR3 reads TGTGCCAGCAGCCCCTTTGATACGCAGTATTTT. Residues: CASSPFDTQYF. The whole variable domain, remainder taken from reference TRBV11-2 and TRBJ2-3, is EAGVAQSPRYKIIEKRQSVAFWCNPISGHATLYWYQQILGQGPKLLIQFQNNGVVDDSQLPKDRFSAERLKGVDSTLKIQPAKLEDSAVYLCASSPFDTQYFGPGTRLTVL.